This TCR beta chain appears in the sequencing data of a study of graft-versus-host responses after intestinal transplantation. The overall study: Each of the recipients got a multivisceral, liver-intestinal, or isolated intestinal transplant. Every transplant recipient was induced with anti-thymocyte globulin, then maintained on tacrolimus and steroids for about three years. Notes on the study in general: Researchers found GvH clones in recipient marrow, and some showed up first in ileum or blood. Where graft-donor T cell macrochimerism was present, patients had high graft-versus-host to host-versus-graft clonal ratios in allografts.

Germline CDR1 and CDR2: SNHLY and FYNNEI. The CDR3 runs to 13 residues. V was trimmed by 6 bases and J by 6 bases, leaving 12 bases between them. Regarding this clone: Antigen: not known.

Sequenced by immunoSEQ multiplex PCR; TCRdb stores in-frame clones only, minus some. The sample has approximately 92,000 clones, 85% to 95% seen once. This clonotype was sampled from a human donor who received an intestinal transplant. The input for sequencing was unstimulated CD8+ T cells sorted from spleen or lymph node cells, taken before intestinal transplant. This chain joins TRBV2 and TRBJ2-1, with a weak D call TRBD2 (7 bases). CDR3 amino acids: CASRGGPPNEQFF. The CDR3 nucleotides are TGTGCCAGCAGGGGGGGGCCTCCCAATGAGCAGTTCTTC.